These 6 T cell receptor beta chains were sequenced from one sample in a study of blood T cell repertoires in COVID-19. The protocol was immunoSEQ multiplex PCR, while the TCRdb copy is restricted to in-frame clones and leaves out a portion. The data show roughly 65,000 clones, roughly 90% seen once. The sample comprised peripheral blood. The receptors come from a man aged 55-75 years with acute or convalescent COVID-19.

The rearrangement uses TRBV9 and TRBJ2-1, with TRBD2 matching over 8 bases. Losses at the gene ends were 3 bases for V and 8 bases for J; bases not matched to a gene: 10. Germline V lookup: CDR1 SGDLS, CDR2 YYNGEE. This CDR3 has 15 residues. CDR3 DNA sequence: TGTGCCAGCAGCGAAGCGGGGGACACAGGGTATGAGCAGTTCTTC. Encoded protein: CASSEAGDTGYEQFF.

The chain couples TRBV21-1 to TRBJ2-5; the D call of TRBD1 is as the table states it, not checked on the DNA. TRBV21-1 is annotated as a pseudogene. This CDR3 comprises 15 residues. The CDR3 DNA reads TGTGCCAGCAGCCTAACGGGACAGGGAAGGGAGACCCAGTACTTC. Protein product: CASSLTGQGRETQYF.

This chain uses TRBV24-1 with TRBJ1-1; 9 positions match TRBD1. This CDR3 has 20 residues. Trimming at V came to 3 bases and at J to 3 bases, leaving 19 bases not matched to a gene. Germline-derived CDR1 and CDR2 are KGHDR and SFDVKD. Here the CDR3 DNA reads TGTGCCACCAGTGATGGACGGGACAGGGTTGGTCTCGGGCGGCACACTGAAGCTTTCTTT. Translating gives CATSDGRDRVGLGRHTEAFF.

The sample holds one count of this clone. The chain employs TRBV9 and TRBJ1-2; D gene uncertain. Germline V lookup: CDR1 SGDLS, CDR2 YYNGEE. The CDR3 loop spans 16 amino acids. V shed 3 bases and J shed 2 bases, with 17 bases lying between them. The CDR3 loop is CASSADLGSLNYGYTF. DNA for the CDR3: TGTGCCAGCAGCGCCGACCTCGGGTCCCTGAACTATGGCTACACCTTC.

The chain couples TRBV6-5 to TRBJ2-7; possible D gene TRBD1, 6 bases. The V end lost 8 bases, the J end lost 4 bases, and 15 bases lay between the germline ends. The CDR3 length is 13 residues. In germline, CDR1 is MNHEY, CDR2 SVGAGI. The CDR3: CASLLFRGYEQYF. In nucleotides, the CDR3 is TGTGCCAGCTTACTTTTCAGGGGATACGAGCAGTACTTC.

This sequence joins TRBV6-5 and TRBJ1-2, with no clear D. CDR3 size: 16 residues. The V gene lost 4 bases and the J gene lost 2 bases, with 17 bases spanning the gap. Germline V gene lookup returns CDR1 MNHEY and CDR2 SVGAGI. For the CDR3, the DNA is TGTGCCAGCAGTTCGACGCTAGGAGGTTCCAACTATGGCTACACCTTC. It is translated as CASSSTLGGSNYGYTF.